This T cell receptor beta chain was found in a study of cytomegalovirus exposure and HLA in healthy donors. The CDR3 spans 15 residues. From germline, CDR1 is SEHNR and CDR2 FQNEAQ (reference sequence). Deletions cut 2 bases from V and 4 bases from J, with 11 bases between. General study points: Links to common viral pathogens appeared, in a later analysis, for several of the most significant clusters. Later examination showed HLA-associated TCR beta chains had greater clonal expansion than equally common others.

PCR employed 60 Vbeta and 13 Jbeta primers. The method was immunoSEQ multiplex PCR; TCRdb's version includes in-frame clones alone and lacks a portion of them. The sample lists over 150,000 clones, about 80% seen once, with roughly 13% in the top ten. These donors counted as nominally healthy when sampled, but unrecorded immune exposures were likely. Notes on this clone: The antigen remains undetermined.

The source material was PBMCs. The rearrangement uses TRBV7-9 and TRBJ1-4; tentative D call: TRBD1 (5 bases). This TCR came from a man under 40 in good health and CMV-seropositive. CDR3 protein: CASSLLGGSNEKLFF. For the CDR3, the DNA is TGTGCCAGCAGCTTATTGGGGGGAAGTAATGAAAAACTGTTTTTT.